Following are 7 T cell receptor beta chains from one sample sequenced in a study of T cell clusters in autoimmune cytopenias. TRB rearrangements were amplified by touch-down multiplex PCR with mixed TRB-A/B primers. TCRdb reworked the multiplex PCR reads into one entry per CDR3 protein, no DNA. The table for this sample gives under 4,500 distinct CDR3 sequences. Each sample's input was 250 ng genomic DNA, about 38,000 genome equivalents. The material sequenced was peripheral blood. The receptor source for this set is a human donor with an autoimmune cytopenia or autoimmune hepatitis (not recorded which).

The CDR3 region is CASSREGTASGELFF. The chain combines TRBV6-2 or TRBV6-3 with TRBJ2-2; the TCRdb call, TRBD2, lacks DNA for checking. The CDR3 extends over 15 amino acids. Germline CDR1 and CDR2: MNHEY and SVGEGT.

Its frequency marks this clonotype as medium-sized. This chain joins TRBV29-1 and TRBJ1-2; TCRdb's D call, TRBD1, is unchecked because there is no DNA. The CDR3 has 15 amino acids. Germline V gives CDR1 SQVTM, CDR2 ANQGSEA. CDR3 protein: CSVLGEGGGQNGYTF.

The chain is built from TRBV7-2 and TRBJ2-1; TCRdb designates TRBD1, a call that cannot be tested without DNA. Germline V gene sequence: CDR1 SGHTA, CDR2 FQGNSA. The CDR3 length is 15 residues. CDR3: CASSLVGGGYNEQFF.

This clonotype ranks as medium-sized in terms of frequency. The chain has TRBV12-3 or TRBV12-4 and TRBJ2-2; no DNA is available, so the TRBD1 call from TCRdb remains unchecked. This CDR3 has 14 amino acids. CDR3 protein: CASRRGQNTGELFF.

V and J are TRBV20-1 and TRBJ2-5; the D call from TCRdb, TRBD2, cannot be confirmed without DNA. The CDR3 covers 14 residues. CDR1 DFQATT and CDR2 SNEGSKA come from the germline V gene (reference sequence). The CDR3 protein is CSASSASGGETQYF.

CDR3 sequence reads: CASTRLAGGGTDTQYF. The chain uses TRBV6-1 and TRBJ2-3; as DNA is missing, the TRBD2 call by TCRdb cannot be tested. Germline assignment: CDR1 MNHNS and CDR2 SASEGT. The length of the CDR3 is 16 residues.

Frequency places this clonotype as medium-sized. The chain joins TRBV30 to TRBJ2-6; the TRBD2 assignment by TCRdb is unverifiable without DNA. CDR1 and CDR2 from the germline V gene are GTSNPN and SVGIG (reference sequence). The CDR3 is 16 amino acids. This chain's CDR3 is CACSGGEGIGANVLTF. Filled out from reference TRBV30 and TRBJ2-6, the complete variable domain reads SQTIHQWPATLVQPVGSPLSLECTVEGTSNPNLYWYRQAAGRGLQLLFYSVGIGQISSEVPQNLSASRPQDRQFILSSKKLLLSDSGFYLCACSGGEGIGANVLTFGAGSRLTVL.